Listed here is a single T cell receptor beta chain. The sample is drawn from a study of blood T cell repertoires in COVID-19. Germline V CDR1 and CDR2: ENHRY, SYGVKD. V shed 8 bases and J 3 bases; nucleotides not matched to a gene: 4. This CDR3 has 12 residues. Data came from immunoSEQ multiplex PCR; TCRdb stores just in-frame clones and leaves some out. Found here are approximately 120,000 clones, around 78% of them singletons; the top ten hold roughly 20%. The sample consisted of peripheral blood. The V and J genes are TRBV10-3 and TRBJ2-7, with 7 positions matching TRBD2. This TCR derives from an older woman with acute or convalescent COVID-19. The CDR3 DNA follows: TGTGCCATCGCCGCGGGGGACTACGAGCAGTACTTC. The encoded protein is CAIAAGDYEQYF.